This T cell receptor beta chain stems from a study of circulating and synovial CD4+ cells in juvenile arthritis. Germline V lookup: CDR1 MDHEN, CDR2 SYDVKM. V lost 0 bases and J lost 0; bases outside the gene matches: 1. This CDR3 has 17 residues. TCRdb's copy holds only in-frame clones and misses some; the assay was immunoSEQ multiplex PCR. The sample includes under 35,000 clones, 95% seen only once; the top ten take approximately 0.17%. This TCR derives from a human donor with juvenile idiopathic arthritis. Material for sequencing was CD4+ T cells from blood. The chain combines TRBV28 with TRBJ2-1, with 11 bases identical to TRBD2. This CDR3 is CASSLWGTSGSYNEQFF. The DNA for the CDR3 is TGTGCCAGCAGTTTATGGGGGACTAGCGGCTCCTACAATGAGCAGTTCTTC.